This T cell receptor (beta chain) originates from a study of blood T cell repertoires in COVID-19. Study details: Researchers got acute and convalescent COVID-19 samples from the United States, Italy and Spain.

Seattle patient enrollment occurred during active infection, with longitudinal follow-up thereafter. Per the study methods: Amplification of reference gene primers provided the estimated nucleated cell counts. The protocol was immunoSEQ multiplex PCR, while the TCRdb copy is restricted to in-frame clones and leaves out a portion. Clonal size and the V and J genes are those of that table, whereas D and trimming came from the DNA. Of 200,000 to 250,000 clones in the sample, more than 85% were seen once. The TCR sequence derives from a woman in her 50s with COVID-19, enrolled during active disease. Material: peripheral blood.

The CDR3 DNA sequence: TGCGCCAGCAGCCAAGAAAGGGGACAGGGGGCCCCCTACGAGCAGTACTTC. Translated, it gives CASSQERGQGAPYEQYF. The chain uses TRBV4-1 and TRBJ2-7; 12 bases map to TRBD1. Trimming cost V 0 bases and J 2 bases; bases outside gene matches: 5. The CDR3 contains 17 residues. CDR1 is MGHRA, CDR2 YSYEKL, per germline.